The 10 T cell receptor beta chains given below trace back to one sample, sequenced in a study of T cell changes during pregnancy in multiple sclerosis. Data came from immunoSEQ multiplex PCR; TCRdb stores just in-frame clones and leaves some out. Among tens of thousands of clones, around 94% were seen once, and the ten largest hold about 2%. Here the sequenced sample was peripheral blood, taken in the third trimester of pregnancy. The receptors were gathered from a female donor in good health, enrolled as a control in a pregnancy study.

This chain links TRBV7-9 with TRBJ1-2; weak D call: TRBD1 (5 bases). The CDR3 length is 15 residues. The V end lost 5 bases, the J end lost 5 bases, and 18 bases lay between the germline ends. Germline V gene lookup returns CDR1 SEHNR and CDR2 FQNEAQ (reference sequence). CDR3 sequence: CASSPSGSQGYGYTF. The CDR3 region has the DNA TGTGCCAGCAGCCCATCCGGGTCGCAGGGTTATGGCTACACCTTC.

CDR3 DNA: TGCGCCAGCAAAGGTCAGACAGGGAGCTACGAGCAGTACTTC. Its protein product is CASKGQTGSYEQYF. J is TRBJ2-7 and V is TRBV10-2; 7 nucleotides align to TRBD1. Losses at the gene ends were 7 bases for V and 3 bases for J; bases not matched to a gene: 9. CDR3 size: 14 residues. In germline, CDR1 is WSHSY, CDR2 SAAADI.

The J gene is TRBJ1-6, the V gene TRBV2; D might be TRBD1 (5 bases). CDR1 and CDR2 (germline): SNHLY, FYNNEI. The CDR3 length is 12 residues. V was shortened by 6 bases and J by 8 bases, with 8 bases between the two germline ends. CDR3 sequence: CASRTGDSPLHF. The CDR3 nucleotides are TGTGCCAGCAGAACGGGGGATTCACCCCTCCACTTT.

The chain employs TRBV30 and TRBJ2-7; no clear D gene. CDR3 length: 13 amino acids. In germline, CDR1 is GTSNPN, CDR2 SVGIG (reference sequence). V was clipped by 2 bases and J by 0 bases, with 8 bases between them. In nucleotides, the CDR3 is TGTGCCTGGAGTCGCCAGTTCTCCTACGAGCAGTACTTC. Amino acid sequence: CAWSRQFSYEQYF.

The rearrangement links TRBV27 to TRBJ2-3, with D possibly TRBD2 on 6 matching bases. The V gene's germline CDR1 is MNHEY and CDR2 SMNVEV (reference sequence). Between the trimmed V and J ends, which lost 5 bases and 6 bases, there was a span of 18 bases. The CDR3 consists of 15 residues. The CDR3 DNA reads TGTGCCAGCAGTCAGGACTACTCTTCCATTGATACGCAGTATTTT. Translating it yields CASSQDYSSIDTQYF.

The CDR3 is CAITGASNQPQHF. DNA of the CDR3: TGTGCCATTACAGGGGCGAGCAATCAGCCCCAGCATTTT. This rearrangement joins TRBV10-3 to TRBJ1-5; 7 bases align to TRBD1. CDR1 and CDR2 (germline): ENHRY, SYGVKD. With 9 bases clipped from V and 1 base from J, the junction kept 3 bases outside the gene matches. CDR3 length: 13 residues.

The chain recombines TRBV27 with TRBJ1-4; TRBD1 is a possible D gene (6 bases). The CDR3 totals 15 residues. CDR1 and CDR2 from the germline V gene are MNHEY and SMNVEV (reference sequence). Trimming pared 6 bases from V and 1 base from J, leaving 12 bases between. The CDR3 spells CASRMTGLTNEKLFF. The CDR3 nucleotides are TGTGCCAGCAGGATGACAGGACTAACTAATGAAAAACTGTTTTTT.

This chain links TRBV5-6 with TRBJ2-2, with unresolved D. V was cut by 4 bases and J by 7 bases, with 5 bases left in between. In germline, CDR1 is SGHDT, CDR2 YYEEEE. The CDR3 sequence is 11 residues long. CDR3 bases: TGTGCCAGCAGCGGCGGCGGGGAGCTGTTTTTT. This gives the protein CASSGGGELFF.

This clone is a singleton in its sample. The chain employs TRBV7-9 and TRBJ2-3; TRBD2 is a possible D gene (6 bases). The CDR3 spans 14 residues. Germline V gene sequence: CDR1 SEHNR, CDR2 FQNEAQ (reference sequence). V gave up 5 bases and J gave up 4 bases, with 13 bases separating them. DNA of the CDR3: TGTGCCAGCAGCCACGGGCGGGGATCAGATACGCAGTATTTT. This sequence encodes CASSHGRGSDTQYF. Full variable domain (missing parts from reference TRBV7-9 and TRBJ2-3): DTGVSQNPRHKITKRGQNVTFRCDPISEHNRLYWYRQTLGQGPEFLTYFQNEAQLEKSRLLSDRFSAERPKGSFSTLEIQRTEQGDSAMYLCASSHGRGSDTQYFGPGTRLTVL.

This clone has a single count. The chain uses TRBV27 and TRBJ2-2; 10 positions agree with TRBD2. Germline lookup yields CDR1 MNHEY and CDR2 SMNVEV (reference sequence). The CDR3 has 15 amino acids. V lost 6 bases, J lost 3 bases, and 4 bases stayed unmatched. This CDR3 is CASSLLAGHTGELFF. Written as DNA, the CDR3 is TGTGCCAGCAGCCTACTAGCGGGGCACACCGGGGAGCTGTTTTTT.